The sample holds many counts of the clone carrying this TCR beta chain. It was RNA transcripts that yielded the amplified TCR beta CDR3 regions. A set of HTBI primers served as the primers for a first-round RT-PCR of the TCR CDR3. TCRdb recomputed calls from the multiplex PCR reads with MiXCR, one row per CDR3 protein. The repertoire holds about 500,000 distinct CDR3 sequences, with approximately 16% as singletons. This CDR3 region has 14 residues. The V and J ends lost 5 bases and 8 bases respectively, with 18 bases between them. Germline V gives CDR1 SEHNR, CDR2 FQNEAQ (reference sequence). This sample is drawn from a study of T cells in Graves' hyperthyroidism and ophthalmopathy. About the study: Any treatment followed the collection of peripheral blood at initial diagnosis.

Enrolled ophthalmopathy patients presented with a Clinical Activity Score of at least 3, a NOSPECS grade of at least 4, and disease duration under 3 months. The rearrangement links TRBV7-9 to TRBJ1-2, with no clear D. The clonotype comes from a woman aged 25 to 39 with Graves' ophthalmopathy. Input material: blood. For the CDR3, the DNA is TGTGCCAGCAGCCAAGACCCAGGCCCCCGGGGCTACACCTTC. It is translated as CASSQDPGPRGYTF.